The next 32 T cell receptor beta chains were all read from a single sample in a study of blood T cell repertoires in COVID-19. Assay used: immunoSEQ multiplex PCR; TCRdb lists only in-frame clones, some missing. The profile shows over 85,000 clones, approximately 87% of them singletons. Sequenced: peripheral blood. The receptors originated from a human donor in a cohort sampled during active COVID-19.

The V and J genes are TRBV2 and TRBJ2-1, with D possibly matching TRBD1 (6 bases). This CDR3 spans 11 amino acids. V was shortened by 7 bases and J by 8 bases, with 9 bases between the two germline ends. Germline-derived CDR1 and CDR2 are SNHLY and FYNNEI. The CDR3 region has the DNA TGTGCCAGCAAACAGGGTTATGAGCAGTTCTTC. It encodes CASKQGYEQFF.

The gene calls are TRBV5-6 and TRBJ2-7; 9 bases map to TRBD2. The J segment lost 5 bases and the V segment lost 3 bases, leaving 15 bases of the junction unmatched. The germline V gene encodes CDR1 SGHDT and CDR2 YYEEEE. The CDR3 has 17 residues. CDR3 DNA sequence: TGTGCCAGCAGCTGGGGCCGACTAGCGGCGGCGGTCAACGAGCAGTACTTC. Translation gives CASSWGRLAAAVNEQYF.

The chain has TRBV19 and TRBJ2-6; D unclear. V was trimmed by 4 bases and J by 0 bases, leaving 16 bases between them. The CDR3 is made up of 18 amino acids. The V gene's germline CDR1 is LNHDA and CDR2 SQIVND (reference sequence). The CDR3 here is CASSTAPLTRSGANVLTF. CDR3 sequence (DNA): TGTGCCAGTAGTACCGCCCCTCTAACTCGCTCTGGGGCCAACGTCCTGACTTTC.

This rearrangement joins TRBV7-2 to TRBJ2-5, with 11 bases identical to TRBD1. The CDR3 is 15 residues long. Germline lookup yields CDR1 SGHTA and CDR2 FQGNSA. V lost 5 bases and J lost 5; bases outside the gene matches: 7. The CDR3 coding sequence is TGTGCCAGCAGCCGGAGGACAGGGGGCGCGGAGACCCAGTACTTC. Its translation: CASSRRTGGAETQYF.

The J gene is TRBJ1-1, the V gene TRBV4-1, with 9 bases matching TRBD1. This CDR3 contains 14 residues. Germline-derived CDR1 and CDR2 are MGHRA and YSYEKL. The trim removed 6 bases at V and 1 base at J, leaving 3 bases unmatched. Here the CDR3 reads CASSRTGENTEAFF. For the CDR3, the DNA is TGCGCCAGCAGTCGGACAGGGGAGAACACTGAAGCTTTCTTT.

This chain connects TRBV9 to TRBJ2-2, with D maybe TRBD1 (5 bases). Germline V gene sequence: CDR1 SGDLS, CDR2 YYNGEE. The CDR3 covers 12 residues. Trimming took off 7 bases at V and 4 bases at J, with 8 bases between the two ends. The CDR3 is CASQGSTGELFF. As DNA, the CDR3 is TGTGCCAGCCAGGGTAGCACCGGGGAGCTGTTTTTT.

The chain couples TRBV5-1 to TRBJ2-7, with D perhaps matching TRBD1 (6 bases). Trimming removed 0 bases at V and 3 bases at J, with 13 bases between. The CDR3 is made up of 15 amino acids. Germline-derived CDR1 and CDR2 are SGHRS and YFSETQ. In DNA form, the CDR3 reads TGCGCCAGCAGCTTGGACAGGGTGACTAACTACGAGCAGTACTTC. Protein sequence: CASSLDRVTNYEQYF.

The genes are TRBV27 and TRBJ2-1; 11 bases are shared with TRBD2. From germline, CDR1 is MNHEY and CDR2 SMNVEV (reference sequence). V lost 6 bases to trimming and J lost 7 bases; unmatched junction nucleotides: 11. This CDR3 has 16 amino acids. CDR3 DNA: TGTGCCAGCAGACCTGAGACTAGCGGGACACGAAATGAGCAGTTCTTC. Amino acid sequence: CASRPETSGTRNEQFF.

The rearrangement links TRBV9 to TRBJ1-4, with D perhaps TRBD1 (6 bases). CDR1 and CDR2 from the germline V gene are SGDLS and YYNGEE. Trimming removed 4 bases at V and 0 bases at J, with 10 bases between. This CDR3 contains 15 residues. The CDR3 loop is CASSPSGATNEKLFF. The CDR3 nucleotides read TGTGCCAGCAGCCCATCAGGGGCAACTAATGAAAAACTGTTTTTT.

The chain carries TRBV28 and TRBJ2-5, with TRBD1 matching over 7 bases. The CDR3 totals 15 residues. The germline V gene has CDR1 MDHEN and CDR2 SYDVKM. V was clipped by 6 bases and J by 2 bases; unmatched bases: 9. The CDR3 loop reads CASRVGTDEQETQYF. In nucleotides, the CDR3 is TGTGCCAGCAGGGTCGGGACAGATGAACAAGAGACCCAGTACTTC.

The chain links TRBV7-3 to TRBJ1-1; 7 nucleotides line up with TRBD1. Germline V gives CDR1 SGHTA, CDR2 FQGTGA. The CDR3 consists of 18 residues. With 5 bases clipped from V and 0 bases from J, the junction kept 15 bases outside the gene matches. The CDR3 spells CASSPSLLTGHMNTEAFF. The CDR3 DNA sequence: TGTGCCAGCAGCCCCTCTCTTCTGACAGGGCACATGAACACTGAAGCTTTCTTT.

The chain is built from TRBV2 and TRBJ2-1; TRBD2 agrees at 8 bases. The CDR3 sequence is 15 residues long. Per the germline V gene, CDR1 is SNHLY and CDR2 is FYNNEI. V dropped 2 bases and J dropped 9; count of bases not matched to a gene: 9. The CDR3 loop is CASSERPGLGGEQFF. In nucleotides, the CDR3 is TGTGCCAGCAGTGAAAGACCGGGACTAGGGGGTGAGCAGTTCTTC.

The chain recombines TRBV30 with TRBJ2-7; 8 bases match TRBD1. Unmatched junction bases numbered 11, after V lost 2 bases and J lost 5 bases. Germline CDR1 GTSNPN, CDR2 SVGIG (reference sequence). CDR3 length: 15 amino acids. As DNA, the CDR3 is TGTGCCTGGAGTCACGCCAGGGGGCTGAAGGACGAGCAGTACTTC. It specifies CAWSHARGLKDEQYF.

The chain carries TRBV28 and TRBJ2-1; TRBD1 agrees at 8 bases. From germline, CDR1 is MDHEN and CDR2 SYDVKM. The CDR3 is 16 residues long. The ends lost 4 bases at V and 0 bases at J; junction bases unmatched: 5. The CDR3 DNA is TGTGCCAGCAGTTCGACAGGGGTTTCCTCCTACAATGAGCAGTTCTTC. Translated, it gives CASSSTGVSSYNEQFF. Together with reference TRBV28 and TRBJ2-1, the CDR3 gives the full variable domain: DVKVTQSSRYLVKRTGEKVFLECVQDMDHENMFWYRQDPGLGLRLIYFSYDVKMKEKGDIPEGYSVSREKKERFSLILESASTNQTSMYLCASSSTGVSSYNEQFFGPGTRLTVL.

The rearrangement uses TRBV19 and TRBJ1-2; 7 nucleotides line up with TRBD1. Germline V lookup: CDR1 LNHDA, CDR2 SQIVND (reference sequence). This CDR3 comprises 15 residues. V shed 3 bases and J 3 bases; nucleotides not matched to a gene: 7. The DNA for the CDR3 is TGTGCCAGTAGTATCCCAGGGGGTATGGACTATGGCTACACCTTC. Residues: CASSIPGGMDYGYTF.

The chain employs TRBV5-5 and TRBJ2-1; tentatively, D is TRBD2 (5 bases). The germline V and J ends were trimmed by 0 bases and 0 bases, with 10 bases remaining between them. CDR1 and CDR2 (germline): SGHKS, YYEKEE (reference sequence). The CDR3 loop spans 16 amino acids. CDR3 protein: CASSLVVSASYNEQFF. The CDR3 bases are TGTGCCAGCAGCTTGGTGGTTAGCGCCTCCTACAATGAGCAGTTCTTC.

This chain uses TRBV7-9 with TRBJ2-7, with 8 bases lining up with TRBD2. CDR3 length equals 15 residues. Germline V gives CDR1 SEHNR, CDR2 FQNEAQ (reference sequence). V shed 3 bases and J 2 bases; nucleotides not matched to a gene: 6. The CDR3 nucleotides read TGTGCCAGCAGCTTGGGCGTGCGGGGGGCCTACGAGCAGTACTTC. It is translated as CASSLGVRGAYEQYF. Together with reference TRBV7-9 and TRBJ2-7, the CDR3 gives the full variable domain: DTGVSQNPRHKITKRGQNVTFRCDPISEHNRLYWYRQTLGQGPEFLTYFQNEAQLEKSRLLSDRFSAERPKGSFSTLEIQRTEQGDSAMYLCASSLGVRGAYEQYFGPGTRLTVT.

This clone was seen once. The V call is TRBV3-1 (or the pseudogene TRBV3-2), the J call TRBJ1-4; 7 positions match TRBD1. V dropped 2 bases and J dropped 0; count of bases not matched to a gene: 15. The germline gives CDR1 LGHDT, CDR2 YNNKEL (reference sequence). The CDR3 has 20 residues. Here the CDR3 reads CASSQRRTGGGRATNEKLFF. The CDR3 DNA sequence: TGTGCCAGCAGCCAAAGAAGGACAGGTGGGGGACGCGCAACTAATGAAAAACTGTTTTTT.

The chain links TRBV9 to TRBJ2-3; possible D gene TRBD2, 5 bases. The V end was cut by 3 bases, the J end by 2 bases, with 10 bases between. This CDR3 contains 14 residues. Per germline, CDR1 SGDLS and CDR2 YYNGEE. CDR3 nucleotide sequence: TGTGCCAGCAGCGGAAACGGGGACACAGATACGCAGTATTTT. This encodes CASSGNGDTDTQYF.

The chain has TRBV11-3 and TRBJ1-1; no clear D. The CDR3 has 13 amino acids. The V end was cut by 5 bases, the J end by 3 bases, with 10 bases between. CDR1 is SGHNT and CDR2 is YENEEA in the germline V gene. CDR3 sequence reads: CASSQSPDTEAFF. CDR3 DNA sequence: TGTGCCAGCAGCCAAAGTCCGGACACTGAAGCTTTCTTT.

This sequence joins TRBV5-1 and TRBJ2-5; 7 bases align to TRBD1. CDR1 and CDR2 from the germline V gene are SGHRS and YFSETQ. The CDR3 has 14 residues. The trim removed 4 bases at V and 3 bases at J, leaving 6 bases unmatched. The CDR3 DNA follows: TGCGCCAGCAGCCCGGGACAGTACGAAGAGACCCAGTACTTC. It is translated as CASSPGQYEETQYF.

V usage is TRBV11-2 and J usage is TRBJ1-4, with 7 bases matching TRBD1. Unmatched junction bases numbered 8, after V lost 3 bases and J lost 10 bases. Germline values: CDR1 SGHAT, CDR2 FQNNGV. The CDR3 runs to 14 residues. The CDR3 protein is CASSFDRVIGKLFF. The CDR3 DNA reads TGTGCCAGCAGCTTCGACAGGGTAATCGGAAAACTGTTTTTT.

V gene TRBV5-1 combines with J gene TRBJ2-5; D gene unclear. The V gene lost 0 bases and the J gene lost 4 bases, with 7 bases spanning the gap. The CDR3 spans 13 residues. Per the germline V gene, CDR1 is SGHRS and CDR2 is YFSETQ. CDR3 residues: CASSLDLPETQYF. The CDR3 nucleotides read TGCGCCAGCAGCTTGGATCTACCAGAGACCCAGTACTTC. The full variable domain, rest sourced from reference TRBV5-1 and TRBJ2-5, is KAGVTQTPRYLIKTRGQQVTLSCSPISGHRSVSWYQQTPGQGLQFLFEYFSETQRNKGNFPGRFSGRQFSNSRSEMNVSTLELGDSALYLCASSLDLPETQYFGPGTRLLVL.

This chain uses TRBV10-2 with TRBJ1-1; D may be TRBD1 (5 bases). Germline CDR1 is WSHSY and CDR2 is SAAADI. This CDR3 spans 15 amino acids. V shed 4 bases and J shed 4 bases, with 16 bases lying between them. CDR3 nucleotides: TGCGCCAGCAGTGTAGTACGGGCAGGGCCCACTGAAGCTTTCTTT. This codes for CASSVVRAGPTEAFF.

The V gene is TRBV9, the J gene TRBJ2-2; 12 bases line up with TRBD2. The junction had 5 bases not matched to a gene; V was cut back by 0 bases and J by 5 bases. Per germline, CDR1 SGDLS and CDR2 YYNGEE. The CDR3 has 17 residues. CDR3 DNA: TGTGCCAGCAGCGTAGGGACTAGCGGGATGGGGACCGGGGAGCTGTTTTTT. It is translated as CASSVGTSGMGTGELFF.

The chain links TRBV7-2 to TRBJ1-2; 8 positions agree with TRBD1. CDR1 and CDR2 from the germline V gene are SGHTA and FQGNSA. This CDR3 contains 15 residues. V trimming: 7 bases; J trimming: 5 bases; junction bases outside the gene matches: 12. CDR3 nucleotides: TGTGCCAGCATCATACTCCAGGGGGCGGAGTATGGCTACACCTTC. Encoded protein: CASIILQGAEYGYTF.

The chain has TRBV5-1 and TRBJ2-2, with 7 bases matching TRBD2. V shed 2 bases and J 4 bases; nucleotides not matched to a gene: 8. The germline V gene has CDR1 SGHRS and CDR2 YFSETQ. The CDR3 sequence is 16 residues long. The CDR3 coding sequence is TGCGCCAGCAGCTTCCTTGCGGGAGTAGGCACCGGGGAGCTGTTTTTT. It translates to CASSFLAGVGTGELFF.

This clone has only one observation. The gene calls are TRBV3-1 (or the pseudogene TRBV3-2) and TRBJ1-1, with 9 bases identical to TRBD1. Germline V gene lookup returns CDR1 LGHDT and CDR2 YNNKEL (reference sequence). The length of the CDR3 is 14 residues. Trimming at V came to 5 bases and at J to 11 bases, leaving 12 bases not matched to a gene. The CDR3, as DNA: TGTGCCAGCAGCTTCGGGACAGGGAATTTAGGGGCTTTCTTT. Its protein is CASSFGTGNLGAFF.

The genes are TRBV5-1 and TRBJ1-2; no clear D. The CDR3 runs to 14 residues. The germline V and J ends were trimmed by 3 bases and 3 bases, with 12 bases remaining between them. CDR1 is SGHRS, CDR2 YFSETQ, per germline. CDR3 DNA: TGCGCCAGCAGCTCCGACCCCGGGGACTATGGCTACACCTTC. This sequence encodes CASSSDPGDYGYTF. Based on the CDR3 plus reference TRBV5-1 and TRBJ1-2, the full variable domain is KAGVTQTPRYLIKTRGQQVTLSCSPISGHRSVSWYQQTPGQGLQFLFEYFSETQRNKGNFPGRFSGRQFSNSRSEMNVSTLELGDSALYLCASSSDPGDYGYTFGSGTRLTVV.

The chain employs TRBV11-2 and TRBJ1-2; 7 bases match TRBD1. Trimming at V came to 4 bases and at J to 3 bases, leaving 5 bases not matched to a gene. The CDR3 covers 14 residues. Germline CDR1 reads SGHAT; CDR2 reads FQNNGV. The CDR3, as DNA: TGTGCCAGCAGCTCCGGGACAGACTACTATGGCTACACCTTC. It specifies CASSSGTDYYGYTF. The full variable domain, in which reference TRBV11-2 and TRBJ1-2 provide the parts outside the CDR3, is EAGVAQSPRYKIIEKRQSVAFWCNPISGHATLYWYQQILGQGPKLLIQFQNNGVVDDSQLPKDRFSAERLKGVDSTLKIQPAKLEDSAVYLCASSSGTDYYGYTFGSGTRLTVV.

In this sample, this clone turned up once. The V and J genes are TRBV15 and TRBJ1-2, with TRBD1 identical over 9 bases. From germline, CDR1 is LNHNV and CDR2 YYDKDF (reference sequence). V lost 3 bases and J lost 2; bases outside the gene matches: 4. The CDR3 is made up of 15 amino acids. The CDR3 nucleotides are TGTGCCACCAGCAGTAGGGGACAGGGAAACTATGGCTACACCTTC. Translating gives CATSSRGQGNYGYTF.

The chain employs TRBV11-3 and TRBJ2-7; 8 bases align to TRBD2. V was pared by 5 bases and J by 11 bases, with 11 bases of the junction left unmatched. CDR3 length: 13 amino acids. The germline CDR1 and CDR2 sequences are SGHNT and YENEEA. The CDR3 DNA sequence: TGTGCCAGCAGCCGAGCCTCGGGAGGGCCGGAGTACTTC. Translated, it gives CASSRASGGPEYF.